This T cell receptor beta chain was sequenced during a study of human T cells and chemical hapten exposure (dated by TCRdb to the early 2020s). Regarding the research as a whole: For sensitization, 2% DPC in acetone was applied to a 2 cm by 2 cm area of upper inner arm skin. Throughout the roughly 24-week study period, patients were also given weekly therapeutic DPC doses on the scalp. Patch testing was performed on the upper back with Finn chambers containing 0.01% DPC, and the patch tests were scored after 6 days according to International Contact Dermatitis Research Group standards. The patient cohort, mostly female, included alopecia areata with under or over 50% scalp involvement, alopecia totalis and alopecia universalis. Libraries were pooled for sequencing, and variation in per-sample TCR yields was attributed mainly to small differences in library volumes within the pool. This study followed changes in the peripheral blood TCR repertoire in vivo during primary and secondary sensitization of alopecia patients to the hapten diphenylcyclopropenone (DPC). Blood samples were taken from patients before sensitization (week 0) and then at 2, 6 and about 24 weeks after DPC sensitization. About 28 alopecia patients gave blood for TCR sequencing at one to four time points (pre-sensitization, 2, 6 and 24 weeks). Overall study outcomes, separate from this receptor: Patch test score correlated positively with the number of PT1 expanded TCRs, reaching significance at thresholds 8, 16 and 32 but not at 4. All patients had alopecia, a presumed autoimmune disease, so their immune response might differ from that of healthy individuals. No change with DPC sensitization was found in the number of TCRs above 1 in 1000 frequency, and no evidence of global repertoire structure alterations was found. After repeated subsampling, the strength of the expansion versus patch-test correlation and the threshold at which it became significant changed. Significantly more large CDR3 similarity clusters were formed by expanded TCRs than by pre-sensitization or healthy control sets, consistent with antigen-driven responses.

V lost 6 bases and J lost 3 bases; the stretch between them is 6 bases long. The germline V gene yields MNHEY for CDR1 and SVGEGT for CDR2. Inclusive of the bounding cysteine and phenylalanine, the CDR3 is 11 residues long. This entry keeps only the CDR3 DNA: 33 bases, framed from base 1. Of note for this clonotype: Its antigen has not been determined. Base qualities are not at hand, and no much larger clone is one base apart.

The library was built by means of RACE. TCRdb shows the sequencer as NextSeq 500. During library preparation, unique molecular identifiers were attached to individual cDNA molecules so that TCRs could be counted quantitatively and reproducibly. Both TCR alpha and TCR beta chains were sequenced from each blood RNA sample. Per the authors' processing: The median number of TCRs per sample was roughly 94,000, ranging from about 23,224 to 700,000. V, J and CDR3 annotation of the TCR reads was carried out using the Decombinator software suite. For the PS versus PT1 abundance plots, all samples were subsampled to the same number of TCRs (28,000). Expanded TCRs were defined as absent before sensitization and observed at least eight times at the 2-week time point. TCRdb's own reprocessing of the public reads used fastp at Q25 and MiXCR and kept productive beta chains. Each CDR3 protein appears once, grouped with its most common genes and DNA. These V and J calls rely on TCRdb rather than the paper's analysis. The sample data list more than 150,000 distinct CDR3 sequences, and about 31% of these were observed just once. Roughly 3% of the sample goes to the ten largest clones.

The time point label here, explained by the study, means: pre-sensitization, week 0. Reading the label with the study, this specimen's treatment or condition is: therapeutic diphenylcyclopropenone sensitization with weekly scalp DPC. At each patch-test visit, blood was drawn before the patch test was applied. Eligible patients were aged 18 to 70, diagnosed with alopecia, deemed suitable for DPC therapy, and excluded if pregnant. Total RNA was isolated from unfractionated whole blood collected in Tempus Blood RNA tubes. The sequence derives from a woman aged 25 to 45 with alopecia areata. Some clones in this sample may be carry-over from other donors' samples. The rearranged chain carries TRBV6-2 or TRBV6-3 and TRBJ2-7; perhaps TRBD1 is the D gene, with 6 bases matching. The sample here was whole blood, taken in connection with sensitization to the hapten diphenylcyclopropenone (DPC). The CDR3 here reads CASRQGYEQYF. The DNA is as follows: TGTGCCAGCAGACAGGGCTACGAGCAGTACTTC.